This TCR beta chain was sequenced for a study of T cells in Graves' hyperthyroidism and ophthalmopathy. Study observations and caveats: In blood, most of the thyroid clonotypes expanded above 0.001 were also present.

TCR beta CDR3 region amplification was performed from RNA transcripts. A first-round RT-PCR of the TCR CDR3 used the HTBI primer set. TCRdb passed the multiplex PCR reads through MiXCR, listing each CDR3 protein once. This table has roughly 160,000 distinct CDR3 sequences, over 7.5% appearing once. As concerns this clonotype: The antigen is undetermined.

Participants, patients aged 18 to 65, had newly diagnosed hyperthyroidism with a duration under 2 months. Blood dates from first hyperthyroidism diagnosis, before any ophthalmopathy symptoms. The CDR3 runs 13 residues. Germline CDR1 is KGHSH and CDR2 is LQKENI. V shed 6 bases and J 4 bases; nucleotides not matched to a gene: 5. V gene TRBV18 combines with J gene TRBJ1-1; 7 bases line up with TRBD1. The TCR originated in a woman in her late teens or twenties with Graves' hyperthyroidism that later progressed to Graves' ophthalmopathy. Sequencing was carried out using blood. In DNA form, the CDR3 reads TGTGCCAGCTCTGCTGCAGGGGGCACTGAAGCTTTCTTT. Amino acid sequence: CASSAAGGTEAFF.